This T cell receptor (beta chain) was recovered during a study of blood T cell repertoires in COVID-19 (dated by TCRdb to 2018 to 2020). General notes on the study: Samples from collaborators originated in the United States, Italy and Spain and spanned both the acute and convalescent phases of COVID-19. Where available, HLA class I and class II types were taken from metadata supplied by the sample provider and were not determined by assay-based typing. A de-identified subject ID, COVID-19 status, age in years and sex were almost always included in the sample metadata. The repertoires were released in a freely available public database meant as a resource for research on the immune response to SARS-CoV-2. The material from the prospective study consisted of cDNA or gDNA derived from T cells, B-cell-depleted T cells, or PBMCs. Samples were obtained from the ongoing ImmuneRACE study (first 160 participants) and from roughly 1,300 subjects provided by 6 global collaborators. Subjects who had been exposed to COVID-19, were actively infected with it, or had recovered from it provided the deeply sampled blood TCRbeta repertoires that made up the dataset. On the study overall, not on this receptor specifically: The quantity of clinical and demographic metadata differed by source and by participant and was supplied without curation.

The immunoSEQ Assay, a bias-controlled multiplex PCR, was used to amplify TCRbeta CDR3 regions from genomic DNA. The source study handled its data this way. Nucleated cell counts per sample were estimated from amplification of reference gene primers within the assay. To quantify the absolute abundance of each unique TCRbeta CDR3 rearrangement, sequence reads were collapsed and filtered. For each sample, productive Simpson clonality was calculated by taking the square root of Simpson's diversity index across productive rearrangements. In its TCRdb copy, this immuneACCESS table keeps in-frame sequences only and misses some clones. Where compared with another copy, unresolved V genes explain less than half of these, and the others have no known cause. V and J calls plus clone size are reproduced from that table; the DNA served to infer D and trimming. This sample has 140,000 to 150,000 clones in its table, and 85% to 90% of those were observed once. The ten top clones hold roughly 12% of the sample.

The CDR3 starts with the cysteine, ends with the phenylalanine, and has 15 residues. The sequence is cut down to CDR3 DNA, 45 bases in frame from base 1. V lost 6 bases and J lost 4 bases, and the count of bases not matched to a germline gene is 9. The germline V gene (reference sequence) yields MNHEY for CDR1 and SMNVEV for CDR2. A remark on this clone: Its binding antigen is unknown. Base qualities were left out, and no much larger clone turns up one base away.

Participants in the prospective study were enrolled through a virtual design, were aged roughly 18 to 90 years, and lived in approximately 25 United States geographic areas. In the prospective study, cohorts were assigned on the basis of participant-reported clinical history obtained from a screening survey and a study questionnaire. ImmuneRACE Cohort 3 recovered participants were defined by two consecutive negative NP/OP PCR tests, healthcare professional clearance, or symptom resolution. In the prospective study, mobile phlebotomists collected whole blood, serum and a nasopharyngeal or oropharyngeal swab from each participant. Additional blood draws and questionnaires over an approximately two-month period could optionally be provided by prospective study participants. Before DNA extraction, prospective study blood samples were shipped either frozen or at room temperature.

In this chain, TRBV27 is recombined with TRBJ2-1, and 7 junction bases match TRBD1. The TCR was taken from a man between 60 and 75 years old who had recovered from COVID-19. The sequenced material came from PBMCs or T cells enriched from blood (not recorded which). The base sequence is TGTGCCAGCAGCCAAGACAGGGCTTCATACAATGAGCAGTTCTTC. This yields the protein CASSQDRASYNEQFF.